This T cell receptor (beta chain) was sequenced for a study of blood T cell repertoires in COVID-19. Study as a whole: The samples span acute and convalescent COVID-19 from the United States, Italy and Spain. Nucleic acid was either cDNA or gDNA, and it came from T cells, B-cell-depleted T cells, or PBMCs.

The CDR3 sequence is 15 residues long. The V segment lost 4 bases and the J segment 8 bases; nucleotides outside the gene matches: 6. Germline loops: CDR1 SGHNT, CDR2 YENEEA. Study processing details: Amplification with reference gene primers provided the estimates of nucleated cell counts. Assay: immunoSEQ multiplex PCR; the TCRdb copy retains only in-frame clones and omits some. From that table come the V and J calls and clone size; the DNA was used to work out D and trimming. The table includes roughly 200,000 clones, approximately 85% detected once. The source material was peripheral blood. The J gene is TRBJ2-1, the V gene TRBV11-3; 12 bases agree with TRBD2. The sequence derives from a human donor with active or convalescent COVID-19. The donor label of this sample is uncertain. CDR3 sequence: CASSSSLAGGDEQFF. In DNA, the CDR3 is TGTGCCAGCAGCTCCTCACTAGCGGGAGGTGATGAGCAGTTCTTC.